A single T cell receptor (beta chain) is shown here with its context. Participants were placed into cohorts based on the clinical history they reported. Assay used: immunoSEQ multiplex PCR; TCRdb lists only in-frame clones, some missing. The sample consists of under 300,000 clones, roughly 86% of them appearing once. This sample stems from a study of blood T cell repertoires in COVID-19. CDR1 is MNHEY and CDR2 is SVGAGI in the germline V gene. The CDR3 has 15 amino acids. V gave up 2 bases and J gave up 2 bases; unmatched junction bases: 1. The genes are TRBV6-5 and TRBJ1-3; TRBD1 matches 9 bases. Sequencing input: PBMCs or T cells enriched from blood (not recorded which). This clonotype originated in a woman aged 25 to 39 who had recovered from COVID-19. The CDR3 sequence is CASSYTGGAGNTIYF. Written as DNA, the CDR3 is TGTGCCAGCAGTTACACAGGGGGCGCTGGAAACACCATATATTTT.